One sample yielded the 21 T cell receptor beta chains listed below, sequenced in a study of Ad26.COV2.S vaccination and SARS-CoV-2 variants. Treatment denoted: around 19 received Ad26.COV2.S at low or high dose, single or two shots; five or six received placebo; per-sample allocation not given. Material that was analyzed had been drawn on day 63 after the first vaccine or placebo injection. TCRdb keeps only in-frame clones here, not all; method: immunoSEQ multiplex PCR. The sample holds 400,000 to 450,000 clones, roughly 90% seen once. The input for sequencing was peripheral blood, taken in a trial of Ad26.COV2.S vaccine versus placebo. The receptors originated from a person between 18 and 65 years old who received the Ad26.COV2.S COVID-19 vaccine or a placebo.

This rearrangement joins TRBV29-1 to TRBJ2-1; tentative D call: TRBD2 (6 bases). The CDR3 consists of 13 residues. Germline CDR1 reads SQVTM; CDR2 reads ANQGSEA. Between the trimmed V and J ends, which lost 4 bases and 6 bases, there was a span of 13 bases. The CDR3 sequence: CSVVLVGGNEQFF. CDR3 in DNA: TGCAGCGTTGTTTTAGTGGGGGGCAATGAGCAGTTCTTC.

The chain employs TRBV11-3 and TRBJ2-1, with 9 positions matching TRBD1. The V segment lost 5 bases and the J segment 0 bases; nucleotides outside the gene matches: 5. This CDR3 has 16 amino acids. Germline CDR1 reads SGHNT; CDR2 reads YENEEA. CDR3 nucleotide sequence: TGTGCCAGCAGCACCCGGACAGGGGTCTCCTACAATGAGCAGTTCTTC. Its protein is CASSTRTGVSYNEQFF.

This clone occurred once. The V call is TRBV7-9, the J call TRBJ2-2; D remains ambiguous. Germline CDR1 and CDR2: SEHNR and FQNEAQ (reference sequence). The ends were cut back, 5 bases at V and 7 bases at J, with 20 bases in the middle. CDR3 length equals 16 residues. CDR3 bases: TGTGCCAGCAGCGCTCCGGGTCGCGGCGATTTCGGGGAGCTGTTTTTT. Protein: CASSAPGRGDFGELFF.

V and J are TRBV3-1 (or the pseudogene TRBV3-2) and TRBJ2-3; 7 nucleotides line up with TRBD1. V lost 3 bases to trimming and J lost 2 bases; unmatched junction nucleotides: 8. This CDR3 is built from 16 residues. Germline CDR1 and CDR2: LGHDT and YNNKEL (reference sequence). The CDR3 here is CASSQSGQYYTDTQYF. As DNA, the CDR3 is TGTGCCAGCAGCCAGTCGGGACAGTATTACACAGATACGCAGTATTTT.

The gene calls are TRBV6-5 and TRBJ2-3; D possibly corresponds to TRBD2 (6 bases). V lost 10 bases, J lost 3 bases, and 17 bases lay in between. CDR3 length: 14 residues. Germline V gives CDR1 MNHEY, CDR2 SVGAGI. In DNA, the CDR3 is TGTGCCACCCGACGGTCTAGCGTGACAGATACGCAGTATTTT. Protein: CATRRSSVTDTQYF.

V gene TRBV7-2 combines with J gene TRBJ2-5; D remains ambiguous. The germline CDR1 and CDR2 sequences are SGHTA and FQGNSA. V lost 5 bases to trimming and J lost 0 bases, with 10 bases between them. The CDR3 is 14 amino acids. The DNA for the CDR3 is TGTGCCAGCAGCCCTGGTGGGTACCAAGAGACCCAGTACTTC. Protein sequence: CASSPGGYQETQYF.

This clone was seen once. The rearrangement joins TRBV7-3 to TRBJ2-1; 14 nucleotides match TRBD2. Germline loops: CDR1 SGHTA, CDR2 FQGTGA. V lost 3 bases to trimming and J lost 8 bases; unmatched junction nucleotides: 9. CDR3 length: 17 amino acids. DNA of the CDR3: TGTGCCAGCAGCTTCGCCGGGACTAGCGGGAGAAGGGATGAGCAGTTCTTC. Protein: CASSFAGTSGRRDEQFF.

CDR3 loop: CASSLADRSILGYTF. CDR3 nucleotides: TGTGCCAGCAGCTTGGCGGACAGGTCCATTTTGGGCTACACCTTC. The J gene is TRBJ1-2, the V gene TRBV5-4, with 7 positions matching TRBD1. CDR1 and CDR2 from the germline V gene are SGHNT and YYREEE (reference sequence). The CDR3 contains 15 residues. Losses at the gene ends were 0 bases for V and 8 bases for J; bases not matched to a gene: 10.

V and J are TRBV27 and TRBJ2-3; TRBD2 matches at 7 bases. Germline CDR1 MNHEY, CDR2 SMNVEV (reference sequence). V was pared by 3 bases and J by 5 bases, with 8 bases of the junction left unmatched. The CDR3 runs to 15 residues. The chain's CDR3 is CASSFGVAGRDTQYF. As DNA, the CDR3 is TGTGCCAGCAGTTTCGGAGTAGCGGGTCGAGATACGCAGTATTTT.

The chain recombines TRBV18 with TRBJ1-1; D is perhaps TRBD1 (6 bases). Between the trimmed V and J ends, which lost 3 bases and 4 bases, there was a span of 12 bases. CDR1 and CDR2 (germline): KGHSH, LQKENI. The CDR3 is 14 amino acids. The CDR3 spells CASSPSQGTTEAFF. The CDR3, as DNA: TGTGCCAGCTCACCGTCACAGGGCACCACTGAAGCTTTCTTT.

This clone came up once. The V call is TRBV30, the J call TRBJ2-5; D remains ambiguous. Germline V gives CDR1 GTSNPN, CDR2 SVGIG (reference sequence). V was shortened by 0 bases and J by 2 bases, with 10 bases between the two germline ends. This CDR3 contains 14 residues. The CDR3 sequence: CAWSVRNGQETQYF. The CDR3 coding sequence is TGTGCCTGGAGTGTACGGAACGGGCAAGAGACCCAGTACTTC.

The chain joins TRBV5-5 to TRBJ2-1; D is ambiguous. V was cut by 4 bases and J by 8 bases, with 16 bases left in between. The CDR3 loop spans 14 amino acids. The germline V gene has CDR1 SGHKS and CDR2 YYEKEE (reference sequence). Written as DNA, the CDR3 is TGTGCCAGCAGCCTTCGGATGGGGTTCGATGAGCAGTTCTTC. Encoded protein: CASSLRMGFDEQFF.

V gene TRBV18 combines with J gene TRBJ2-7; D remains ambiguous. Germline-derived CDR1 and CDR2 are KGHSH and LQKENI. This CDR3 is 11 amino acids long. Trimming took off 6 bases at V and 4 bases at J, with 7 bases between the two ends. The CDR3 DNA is TGTGCCAGCTCGGCAGAATACGAGCAGTACTTC. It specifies CASSAEYEQYF.

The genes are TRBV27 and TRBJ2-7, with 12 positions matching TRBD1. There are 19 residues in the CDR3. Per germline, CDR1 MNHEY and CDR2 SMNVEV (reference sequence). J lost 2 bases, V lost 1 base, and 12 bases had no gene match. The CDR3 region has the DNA TGTGCCAGCAGTTTATGGTGGGACAGGGGGCAAATATCAACCTACGAGCAGTACTTC. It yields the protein CASSLWWDRGQISTYEQYF.

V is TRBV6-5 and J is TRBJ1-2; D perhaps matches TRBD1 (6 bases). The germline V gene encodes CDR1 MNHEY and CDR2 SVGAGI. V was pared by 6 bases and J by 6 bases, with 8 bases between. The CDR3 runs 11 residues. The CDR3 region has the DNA TGTGCCAGCAGACAGGGCCATGGCTACACCTTC. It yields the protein CASRQGHGYTF.

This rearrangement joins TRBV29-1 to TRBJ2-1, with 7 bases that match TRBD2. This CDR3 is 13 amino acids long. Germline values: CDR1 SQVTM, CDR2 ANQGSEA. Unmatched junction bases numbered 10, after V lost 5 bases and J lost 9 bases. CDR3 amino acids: CSVSREKRGEQFF. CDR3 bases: TGCAGCGTTTCGCGGGAGAAACGCGGTGAGCAGTTCTTC.

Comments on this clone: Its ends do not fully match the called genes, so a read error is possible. CDR3 protein: CANSPGSDQETQYF. As DNA, the CDR3 is TGCGCCAACAGCCCAGGTAGCGACCAAGAGACCCAGTACTTC. This chain uses TRBV5-1 with TRBJ2-5; D is perhaps TRBD2 (5 bases). In germline, CDR1 is SGHRS, CDR2 YFSETQ. The CDR3 contains 14 residues.

In nucleotides, the CDR3 is TGTGCCAGCAGCTTAGATCTCAGGTTCTCCTACGAGCAGTACTTC. Translation gives CASSLDLRFSYEQYF. The chain couples TRBV11-2 to TRBJ2-7; D unresolved. In germline, CDR1 is SGHAT, CDR2 FQNNGV. CDR3 size: 15 residues. V dropped 0 bases and J dropped 0 bases, with 9 bases sitting between them.

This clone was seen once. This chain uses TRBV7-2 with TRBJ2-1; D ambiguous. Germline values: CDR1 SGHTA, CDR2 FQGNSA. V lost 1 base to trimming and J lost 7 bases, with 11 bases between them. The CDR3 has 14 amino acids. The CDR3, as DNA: TGTGCCAGCAGCTTAGATCCCAGGTGGAATGAGCAGTTCTTC. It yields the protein CASSLDPRWNEQFF.

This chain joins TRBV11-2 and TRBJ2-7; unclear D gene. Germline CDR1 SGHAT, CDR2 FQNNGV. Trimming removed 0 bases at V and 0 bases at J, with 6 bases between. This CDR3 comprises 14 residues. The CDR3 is CASSLEVSSYEQYF. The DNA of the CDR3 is TGTGCCAGCAGCTTAGAGGTCAGCTCCTACGAGCAGTACTTC. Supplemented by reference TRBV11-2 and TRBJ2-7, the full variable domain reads EAGVAQSPRYKIIEKRQSVAFWCNPISGHATLYWYQQILGQGPKLLIQFQNNGVVDDSQLPKDRFSAERLKGVDSTLKIQPAKLEDSAVYLCASSLEVSSYEQYFGPGTRLTVT.

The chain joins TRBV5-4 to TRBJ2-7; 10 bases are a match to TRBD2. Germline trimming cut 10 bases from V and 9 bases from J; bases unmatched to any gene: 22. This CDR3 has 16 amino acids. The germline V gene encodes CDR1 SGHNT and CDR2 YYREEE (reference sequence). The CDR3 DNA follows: TGTGCCCTATCCGAGGGGAGGCTAGCGGGAGTTTCCGGGCAGTACTTC. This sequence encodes CALSEGRLAGVSGQYF.